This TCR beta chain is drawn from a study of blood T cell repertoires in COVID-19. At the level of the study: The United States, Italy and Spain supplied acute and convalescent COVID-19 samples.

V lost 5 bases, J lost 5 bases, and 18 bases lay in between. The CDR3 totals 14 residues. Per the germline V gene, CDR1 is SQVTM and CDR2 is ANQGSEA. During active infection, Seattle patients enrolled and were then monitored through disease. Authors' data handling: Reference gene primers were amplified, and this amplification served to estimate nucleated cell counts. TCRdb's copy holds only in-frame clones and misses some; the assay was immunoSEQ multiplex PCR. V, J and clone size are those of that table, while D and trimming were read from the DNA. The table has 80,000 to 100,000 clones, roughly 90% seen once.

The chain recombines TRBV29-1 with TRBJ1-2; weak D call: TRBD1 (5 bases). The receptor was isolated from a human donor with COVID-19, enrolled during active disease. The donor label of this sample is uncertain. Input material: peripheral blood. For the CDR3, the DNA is TGCAGCGTTCTGCGGAACACAGGTAGTTATGGCTACACCTTC. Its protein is CSVLRNTGSYGYTF. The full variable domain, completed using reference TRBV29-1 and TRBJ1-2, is SAVISQKPSRDICQRGTSLTIQCQVDSQVTMMFWYRQQPGQSLTLIATANQGSEATYESGFVIDKFPISRPNLTFSTLTVSNMSPEDSSIYLCSVLRNTGSYGYTFGSGTRLTVV.